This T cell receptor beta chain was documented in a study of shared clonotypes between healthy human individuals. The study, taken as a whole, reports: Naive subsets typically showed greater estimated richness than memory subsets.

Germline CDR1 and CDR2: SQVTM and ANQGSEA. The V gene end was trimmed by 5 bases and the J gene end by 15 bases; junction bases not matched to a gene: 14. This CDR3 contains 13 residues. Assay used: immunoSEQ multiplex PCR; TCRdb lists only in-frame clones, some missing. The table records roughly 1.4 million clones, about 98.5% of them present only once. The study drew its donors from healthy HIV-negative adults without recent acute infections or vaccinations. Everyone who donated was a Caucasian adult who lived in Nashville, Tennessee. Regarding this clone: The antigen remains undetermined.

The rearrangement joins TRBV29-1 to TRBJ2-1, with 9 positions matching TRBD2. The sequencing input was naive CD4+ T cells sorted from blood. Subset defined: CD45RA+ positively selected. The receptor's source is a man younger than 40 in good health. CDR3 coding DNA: TGCAGCGTTCAATTACCGCTAGCGGGAATCGGGTTCTTC. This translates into CSVQLPLAGIGFF.